This entry describes one T cell receptor (beta chain). This CDR3 contains 15 residues. Germline CDR1 is SGHRS and CDR2 is YFSETQ. The germline V and J ends were trimmed by 5 bases and 3 bases, with 18 bases remaining between them. The data were obtained in a study of cytomegalovirus exposure and HLA in healthy donors. Primers for the PCR totalled 60 Vbeta and 13 Jbeta. This table comes from immunoSEQ multiplex PCR, and its TCRdb copy is limited to in-frame clones, with some not included. The sample carries approximately 210,000 clones, about 88% recorded once. The chain combines TRBV5-1 with TRBJ2-7; weak D call: TRBD2 (6 bases). The material sequenced was PBMCs. The receptor was derived from a woman aged 18-30 years in good health and CMV-seronegative. In nucleotides, the CDR3 is TGCGCCAGCAGAACCCAGGCGGAGGGGAGCTACGAGCAGTACTTC. It yields the protein CASRTQAEGSYEQYF.